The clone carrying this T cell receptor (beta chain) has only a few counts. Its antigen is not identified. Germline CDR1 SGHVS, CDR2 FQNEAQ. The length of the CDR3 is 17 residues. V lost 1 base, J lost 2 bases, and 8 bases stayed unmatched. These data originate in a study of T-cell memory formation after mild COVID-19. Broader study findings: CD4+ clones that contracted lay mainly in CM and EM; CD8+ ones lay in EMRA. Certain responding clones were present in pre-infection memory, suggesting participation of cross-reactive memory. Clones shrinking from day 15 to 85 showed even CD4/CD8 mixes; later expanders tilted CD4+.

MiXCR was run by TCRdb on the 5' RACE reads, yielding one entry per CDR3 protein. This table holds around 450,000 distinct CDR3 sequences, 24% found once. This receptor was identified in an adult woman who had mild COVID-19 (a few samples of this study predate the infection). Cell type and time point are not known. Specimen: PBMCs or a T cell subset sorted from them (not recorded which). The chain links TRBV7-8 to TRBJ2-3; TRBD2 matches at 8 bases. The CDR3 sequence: CASSLVWGGGITDTQYF. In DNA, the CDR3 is TGTGCCAGCAGCTTAGTATGGGGCGGGGGGATCACAGATACGCAGTATTTT.